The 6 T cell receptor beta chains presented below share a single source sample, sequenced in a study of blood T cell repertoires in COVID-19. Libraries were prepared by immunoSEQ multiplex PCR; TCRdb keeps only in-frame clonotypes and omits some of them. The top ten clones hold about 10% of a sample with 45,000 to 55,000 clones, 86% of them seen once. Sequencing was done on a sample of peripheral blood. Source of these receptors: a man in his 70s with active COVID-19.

CDR3 sequence: CASVTGGPNTEAFF. CDR3 nucleotide sequence: TGTGCCAGCGTAACAGGGGGCCCTAACACTGAAGCTTTCTTT. V and J are TRBV6-5 and TRBJ1-1; 9 nucleotides line up with TRBD1. The CDR3 totals 14 residues. V dropped 8 bases and J dropped 2; count of bases not matched to a gene: 6. Looked up from germline, CDR1 is MNHEY and CDR2 is SVGAGI.

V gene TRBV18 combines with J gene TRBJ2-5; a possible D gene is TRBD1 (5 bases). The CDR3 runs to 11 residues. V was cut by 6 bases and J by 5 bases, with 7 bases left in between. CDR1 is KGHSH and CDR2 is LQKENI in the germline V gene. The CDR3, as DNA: TGTGCCAGCTCGTCAGGGGAGACCCAGTACTTC. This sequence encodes CASSSGETQYF. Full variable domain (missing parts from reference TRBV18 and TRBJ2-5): NAGVMQNPRHLVRRRGQEARLRCSPMKGHSHVYWYRQLPEEGLKFMVYLQKENIIDESGMPKERFSAEFPKEGPSILRIQQVVRGDSAAYFCASSSGETQYFGPGTRLLVL.

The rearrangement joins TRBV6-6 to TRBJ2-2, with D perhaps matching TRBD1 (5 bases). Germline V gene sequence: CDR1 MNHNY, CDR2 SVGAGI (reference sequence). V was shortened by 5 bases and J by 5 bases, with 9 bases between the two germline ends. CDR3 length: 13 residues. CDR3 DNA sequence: TGTGCCAGCAGTGGGGCTACGACCGGGGAGCTGTTTTTT. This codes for CASSGATTGELFF.

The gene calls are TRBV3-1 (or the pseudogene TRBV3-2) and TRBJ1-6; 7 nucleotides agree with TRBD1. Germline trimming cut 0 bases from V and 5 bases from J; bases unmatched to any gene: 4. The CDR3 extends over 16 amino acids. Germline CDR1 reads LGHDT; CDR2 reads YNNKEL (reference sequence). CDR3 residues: CASSQDRGPDNSPLHF. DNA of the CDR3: TGTGCCAGCAGCCAAGATAGGGGGCCGGATAATTCACCCCTCCACTTT.

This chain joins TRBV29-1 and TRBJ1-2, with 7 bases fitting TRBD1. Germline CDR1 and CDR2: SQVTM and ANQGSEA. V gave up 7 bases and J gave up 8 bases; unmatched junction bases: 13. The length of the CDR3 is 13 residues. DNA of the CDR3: TGCAGCGCCGTTCTTGAGGGGGCACGAGGCTACACCTTC. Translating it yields CSAVLEGARGYTF.

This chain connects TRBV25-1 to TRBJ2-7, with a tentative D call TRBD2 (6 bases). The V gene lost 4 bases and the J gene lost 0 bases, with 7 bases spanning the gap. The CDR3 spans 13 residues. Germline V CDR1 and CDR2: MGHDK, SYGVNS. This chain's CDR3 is CASSAGVSYEQYF. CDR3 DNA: TGTGCCAGCAGTGCGGGAGTCTCCTACGAGCAGTACTTC.